A single sample is the source of the 8 T cell receptor beta chains below, sequenced in a study of OX40 agonist ivuxolimab in advanced cancers. TCRdb keeps only in-frame clones here, not all; method: immunoSEQ multiplex PCR. The data show 70,000 to 95,000 clones, roughly 90% seen once. Source: CD4+ or CD8+ T cells sorted from blood, taken in a trial of the OX40 agonist ivuxolimab. Receptors originate from an adult with an advanced solid tumor such as melanoma, head and neck, liver or kidney cancer.

The V call is TRBV5-1, the J call TRBJ2-3; 11 bases map to TRBD2. The V gene end was trimmed by 4 bases and the J gene end by 6 bases; junction bases not matched to a gene: 10. The CDR3 covers 16 residues. Per germline, CDR1 SGHRS and CDR2 YFSETQ. CDR3 in DNA: TGCGCCAGCAGCCGAGGCACTAGCGGGAGAGCGGATACGCAGTATTTT. Its protein is CASSRGTSGRADTQYF.

The chain joins TRBV30 to TRBJ2-1; 12 bases align to TRBD2. The CDR3 totals 14 residues. J lost 12 bases, V lost 5 bases, and 11 bases had no gene match. Per germline, CDR1 GTSNPN and CDR2 SVGIG (reference sequence). The CDR3 is CAWDGASGRAVQFF. Here the CDR3 DNA reads TGTGCCTGGGACGGTGCTAGCGGGAGGGCCGTGCAGTTCTTC.

The chain links TRBV2 to TRBJ2-2; D is undetermined. Trimming took off 6 bases at V and 4 bases at J, with 6 bases between the two ends. CDR1 and CDR2 (germline): SNHLY, FYNNEI. The CDR3 totals 12 residues. The CDR3 DNA reads TGTGCCAGCAGATGGGCCACCGGGGAGCTGTTTTTT. This translates into CASRWATGELFF.

V and J are TRBV7-9 and TRBJ2-2, with unresolved D. Germline V lookup: CDR1 SEHNR, CDR2 FQNEAQ (reference sequence). CDR3 length equals 12 residues. V was clipped by 5 bases and J by 3 bases, with 4 bases between them. The CDR3 loop reads CASSPYTGELFF. The CDR3 DNA is TGTGCCAGCAGCCCCTACACCGGGGAGCTGTTTTTT.

This chain uses TRBV6-1 with TRBJ2-7; 13 nucleotides match TRBD2. Germline V gene sequence: CDR1 MNHNS, CDR2 SASEGT. CDR3 size: 14 residues. V lost 3 bases, J lost 5 bases, and 1 base stayed unmatched. Written as DNA, the CDR3 is TGTGCCAGCAGTGACGGACTAGCGGGGGACGAGCAGTACTTC. Amino acid sequence: CASSDGLAGDEQYF.

The chain carries TRBV11-2 and TRBJ2-7; 12 bases align to TRBD2. V gave up 5 bases and J gave up 2 bases; unmatched junction bases: 7. The V gene's germline CDR1 is SGHAT and CDR2 FQNNGV. This CDR3 contains 16 residues. The DNA for the CDR3 is TGTGCCAGCAGCGTCCGGACTAGCGGGAATGCCTACGAGCAGTACTTC. Its translation: CASSVRTSGNAYEQYF. Drawing the rest from reference TRBV11-2 and TRBJ2-7, the complete variable domain is EAGVAQSPRYKIIEKRQSVAFWCNPISGHATLYWYQQILGQGPKLLIQFQNNGVVDDSQLPKDRFSAERLKGVDSTLKIQPAKLEDSAVYLCASSVRTSGNAYEQYFGPGTRLTVT.

The chain employs TRBV7-8 and TRBJ2-7; D may be TRBD1 (5 bases). CDR3 length: 13 residues. Germline V gene sequence: CDR1 SGHVS, CDR2 FQNEAQ. V was trimmed by 2 bases and J by 5 bases, leaving 10 bases between them. The CDR3 here is CASSLQGWDEQYF. CDR3 DNA: TGTGCCAGCAGCTTACAGGGATGGGACGAGCAGTACTTC.

V and J are TRBV6-5 and TRBJ1-5, with D unresolved. The CDR3 extends over 12 amino acids. V lost 0 bases to trimming and J lost 6 bases, with 3 bases between them. CDR1 is MNHEY, CDR2 SVGAGI, per germline. Here the CDR3 reads CASSYSSQPQHF. The CDR3 region has the DNA TGTGCCAGCAGTTACTCGAGTCAGCCCCAGCATTTT.